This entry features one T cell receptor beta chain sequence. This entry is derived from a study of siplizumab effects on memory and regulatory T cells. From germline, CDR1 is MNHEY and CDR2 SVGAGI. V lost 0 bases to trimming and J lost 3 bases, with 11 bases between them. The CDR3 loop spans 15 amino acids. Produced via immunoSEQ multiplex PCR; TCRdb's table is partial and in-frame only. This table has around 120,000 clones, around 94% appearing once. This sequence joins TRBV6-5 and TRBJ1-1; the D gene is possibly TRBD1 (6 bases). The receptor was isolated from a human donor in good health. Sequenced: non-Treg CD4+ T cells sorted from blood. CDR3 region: CASSYSPGTHTEAFF. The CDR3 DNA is TGTGCCAGCAGTTACTCCCCGGGGACACACACTGAAGCTTTCTTT.